This entry is about one T cell receptor (beta chain). The data stem from a study of technical replicates of blood from a few donors. Germline CDR1 MDHEN, CDR2 SYDVKM. V trimming: 8 bases; J trimming: 1 base; junction bases outside the gene matches: 6. The CDR3 extends over 14 amino acids. Sequenced by immunoSEQ multiplex PCR; TCRdb stores in-frame clones only, minus some. In the table there are 87,000 or so clones, about 92% of which are singletons. The chain is built from TRBV28 and TRBJ1-1; TRBD1 agrees at 8 bases. The sequence came from a human donor in good health. The sequenced sample was T cells isolated from PBMCs. The CDR3: CASGPGTGNTEAFF. CDR3 bases: TGTGCCAGCGGTCCCGGGACAGGGAACACTGAAGCTTTCTTT.